These 21 T cell receptor beta chains were all obtained from the same sample, sequenced in a study of CD8 T cells in ankylosing spondylitis. Study outcomes and limitations: For ankylosing spondylitis blood, a TCR beta motif of 7 or 8 highly homologous variants appeared characteristic.

No antigen has been identified for these receptors. MiXCR, run by TCRdb on the 5' RACE reads, gives a single entry per CDR3 protein. The repertoire holds approximately 520,000 distinct CDR3 sequences, about 5.2% seen once, with around 3.5% in the top ten. Sequences were obtained from blood, either unsorted or a sorted T cell fraction (not recorded which). These receptor sequences come from a male donor with ankylosing spondylitis.

Many counts were recorded for this clonotype. The chain uses TRBV7-2 and TRBJ1-2; D uncertain. V shed 5 bases and J shed 5 bases, with 24 bases lying between them. Germline lookup yields CDR1 SGHTA and CDR2 FQGNSA. This CDR3 contains 17 residues. The CDR3 DNA reads TGTGCCAGCAGCACGCCTCGTGGGAGCGCACGAAGTTATGGCTACACCTTC. Encoded protein: CASSTPRGSARSYGYTF.

There are many counts of this clonotype. The chain combines TRBV5-1 with TRBJ1-4; no clear D gene. CDR1 is SGHRS, CDR2 YFSETQ, per germline. The CDR3 sequence is 15 residues long. The V end was cut by 0 bases, the J end by 7 bases, with 13 bases between. The CDR3 region has the DNA TGCGCCAGCAGCTTGGAAGGTACACTCGGTGAAAAACTGTTTTTT. Protein sequence: CASSLEGTLGEKLFF. Supplemented by reference TRBV5-1 and TRBJ1-4, the full variable domain reads KAGVTQTPRYLIKTRGQQVTLSCSPISGHRSVSWYQQTPGQGLQFLFEYFSETQRNKGNFPGRFSGRQFSNSRSEMNVSTLELGDSALYLCASSLEGTLGEKLFFGSGTQLSVL.

This clonotype was recorded at least ten times. The V and J genes are TRBV7-9 and TRBJ2-5; TRBD2 aligns across 7 bases. V shed 2 bases and J 5 bases; nucleotides not matched to a gene: 8. CDR3 length: 15 amino acids. Germline V gene lookup returns CDR1 SEHNR and CDR2 FQNEAQ (reference sequence). The CDR3 is CASSLIWAGAETQYF. CDR3 nucleotides: TGTGCCAGCAGCTTAATATGGGCGGGAGCGGAGACCCAGTACTTC. The full variable domain, completed using reference TRBV7-9 and TRBJ2-5, is DTGVSQNPRHKITKRGQNVTFRCDPISEHNRLYWYRQTLGQGPEFLTYFQNEAQLEKSRLLSDRFSAERPKGSFSTLEIQRTEQGDSAMYLCASSLIWAGAETQYFGPGTRLLVL.

V and J are TRBV5-1 and TRBJ2-7; D might be TRBD2 (6 bases). Between the trimmed V and J ends, which lost 2 bases and 3 bases, there was a span of 15 bases. CDR1 SGHRS and CDR2 YFSETQ come from the germline V gene. The CDR3 covers 15 residues. This chain's CDR3 is CASSFQGGNYYEQYF. The CDR3 nucleotides are TGCGCCAGCAGCTTCCAGGGCGGGAACTACTACGAGCAGTACTTC. The entire variable domain, with the rest obtained from reference TRBV5-1 and TRBJ2-7, is as follows: KAGVTQTPRYLIKTRGQQVTLSCSPISGHRSVSWYQQTPGQGLQFLFEYFSETQRNKGNFPGRFSGRQFSNSRSEMNVSTLELGDSALYLCASSFQGGNYYEQYFGPGTRLTVT.

This clonotype occurred many times. The chain is built from TRBV12-3 or TRBV12-4 and TRBJ1-1; 8 bases align to TRBD1. This CDR3 spans 15 amino acids. The trim removed 5 bases at V and 5 bases at J, leaving 10 bases unmatched. DNA for the CDR3: TGTGCCAGCAGTCTTAACGGACAGGGTCGGACTGAAGCTTTCTTT. Its protein is CASSLNGQGRTEAFF.

The table lists this clonotype with many counts. The rearrangement joins TRBV5-6 to TRBJ2-1, with 9 bases that match TRBD1. V lost 0 bases, J lost 10 bases, and 5 bases stayed unmatched. Germline CDR1 SGHDT, CDR2 YYEEEE. There are 14 residues in the CDR3. In DNA, the CDR3 is TGTGCCAGCAGCTTGGGGGGGACAGGGATCGAGCAGTTCTTC. Its translation is CASSLGGTGIEQFF.

This clonotype was counted many times. The chain is built from TRBV6-1 and TRBJ2-4; D call uncertain. The germline V gene encodes CDR1 MNHNS and CDR2 SASEGT. This CDR3 spans 15 amino acids. V was shortened by 8 bases and J by 0 bases, with 14 bases between the two germline ends. The CDR3: CASSPGPLAKNIQYF. Here the CDR3 DNA reads TGTGCCAGCTCCCCCGGTCCTTTAGCCAAAAACATTCAGTACTTC.

Ten or more counts support this clonotype. This rearrangement joins TRBV29-1 to TRBJ2-1; perhaps TRBD1 as D (5 bases). The CDR3 has 13 amino acids. Germline assignment: CDR1 SQVTM and CDR2 ANQGSEA. V was cut by 5 bases and J by 7 bases, with 15 bases left in between. The CDR3: CSVSGQGRNEQFF. The CDR3 region has the DNA TGCAGCGTTTCCGGCCAGGGAAGGAATGAGCAGTTCTTC.

This clonotype was seen ten or more times. The chain uses TRBV7-2 and TRBJ2-7; either TRBD1 or TRBD2 may supply D (7 bases each). Trimming pared 5 bases from V and 3 bases from J, leaving 17 bases between. Germline-derived CDR1 and CDR2 are SGHTA and FQGNSA. The length of the CDR3 is 15 residues. Here the CDR3 reads CASSPQGGIRYEQYF. DNA for the CDR3: TGTGCCAGCAGCCCCCAGGGGGGGATCCGCTACGAGCAGTACTTC. The full variable domain, in which reference TRBV7-2 and TRBJ2-7 provide the parts outside the CDR3, is GAGVSQSPSNKVTEKGKDVELRCDPISGHTALYWYRQSLGQGLEFLIYFQGNSAPDKSGLPSDRFSAERTGGSVSTLTIQRTQQEDSAVYLCASSPQGGIRYEQYFGPGTRLTVT.

This clonotype was observed many times. The genes are TRBV29-1 and TRBJ2-1, with 7 bases fitting TRBD2. J gave up 2 bases and V 2 bases, and 12 bases lay outside the gene matches. CDR3 length: 17 amino acids. CDR1 and CDR2 (germline): SQVTM, ANQGSEA. CDR3 loop: CSVEFHGRESAYNEQFF. The CDR3 region has the DNA TGCAGCGTTGAATTTCACGGGCGGGAGTCGGCCTACAATGAGCAGTTCTTC.

In its sample, this clonotype was seen a few times. This chain connects TRBV5-6 to TRBJ2-6; TRBD1 is a possible D gene (6 bases). This CDR3 has 17 residues. Trimming stripped 0 bases from V and 0 bases from J, with 10 bases between. The germline gives CDR1 SGHDT, CDR2 YYEEEE. The CDR3 region has the DNA TGTGCCAGCAGCTTGGGACAGGCGAACTCTGGGGCCAACGTCCTGACTTTC. It specifies CASSLGQANSGANVLTF.

This clonotype occurred a few times. The rearrangement uses TRBV11-2 and TRBJ1-2, with D possibly matching TRBD1 (5 bases). The CDR3 runs 16 residues. Per the germline V gene, CDR1 is SGHAT and CDR2 is FQNNGV. The V end was cut by 3 bases, the J end by 4 bases, with 18 bases between. The CDR3 reads CASSFFGVQGPYGYTF. For the CDR3, the DNA is TGTGCCAGCAGCTTTTTTGGCGTTCAGGGTCCCTATGGCTACACCTTC.

Many counts were recorded for this clonotype. The V gene is TRBV5-1, the J gene TRBJ2-2; a possible D gene is TRBD1 (5 bases). Germline V gene sequence: CDR1 SGHRS, CDR2 YFSETQ. Trimming shortened V by 4 bases and J by 4 bases, and 11 bases separated the two germline ends. CDR3 length equals 14 residues. This chain's CDR3 is CASSIQGGTGELFF. CDR3 in DNA: TGCGCCAGCAGCATTCAGGGTGGCACCGGGGAGCTGTTTTTT.

This clonotype was seen at least ten times. This chain uses TRBV6-1 with TRBJ1-2, with a weak D call TRBD1 (6 bases). The CDR3 totals 16 residues. CDR1 is MNHNS, CDR2 SASEGT, per germline. V shed 6 bases and J shed 1 base, with 18 bases lying between them. CDR3 sequence (DNA): TGTGCCAGCAGCCCACTTGGAGGACAGATTAACTATGGCTACACCTTC. Amino acids: CASSPLGGQINYGYTF.

This clonotype has at least ten counts. The rearrangement links TRBV4-3 to TRBJ2-1; 9 positions match TRBD2. The CDR3 runs to 15 residues. The V gene end was trimmed by 0 bases and the J gene end by 8 bases; junction bases not matched to a gene: 5. Germline values: CDR1 LGHNA, CDR2 YSLEER. CDR3: CASSQDNLAGYEQFF. In DNA, the CDR3 is TGCGCCAGCAGCCAAGACAACCTAGCGGGATATGAGCAGTTCTTC.

This clonotype was recorded many times. V gene TRBV10-3 combines with J gene TRBJ2-1; D is undetermined. CDR3 size: 13 residues. From germline, CDR1 is ENHRY and CDR2 SYGVKD. V gave up 11 bases and J gave up 4 bases, with 15 bases separating them. For the CDR3, the DNA is TGTGCCTCGGGTACTTCTCCATACAATGAGCAGTTCTTC. Translated: CASGTSPYNEQFF.

In its sample, this clonotype was seen many times. J is TRBJ1-1 and V is TRBV20-1; D remains ambiguous. There are 13 residues in the CDR3. CDR1 is DFQATT and CDR2 is SNEGSKA in the germline V gene (reference sequence). Trimming cost V 6 bases and J 1 base, with 12 bases left between them. Written as DNA, the CDR3 is TGCAGTGCGCCGAACCGATGGAACACTGAAGCTTTCTTT. It yields the protein CSAPNRWNTEAFF.

This clonotype has a count of ten or more. The genes are TRBV7-9 and TRBJ1-2; the D gene is possibly TRBD1 (5 bases). The CDR3 runs 16 residues. Germline V lookup: CDR1 SEHNR, CDR2 FQNEAQ (reference sequence). The V end lost 2 bases, the J end lost 3 bases, and 16 bases lay between the germline ends. CDR3 sequence reads: CASSLSPGGADYGYTF. The CDR3 nucleotides read TGTGCCAGCAGCTTATCCCCGGGAGGGGCGGACTATGGCTACACCTTC.

This clonotype showed up many times. The chain is built from TRBV20-1 and TRBJ2-7; D remains ambiguous. Looked up from germline, CDR1 is DFQATT and CDR2 is SNEGSKA (reference sequence). CDR3 length equals 13 residues. Trimming cost V 4 bases and J 5 bases, with 15 bases left between them. This chain's CDR3 is CSATRVAPNEQYF. DNA of the CDR3: TGCAGTGCTACTCGGGTCGCCCCAAACGAGCAGTACTTC.

This clonotype occurred many times. The J gene is TRBJ2-7, the V gene TRBV12-3 or TRBV12-4, with D possibly being TRBD1 (5 bases). CDR3 length: 13 amino acids. V dropped 3 bases and J dropped 6 bases, with 12 bases sitting between them. The CDR3 sequence is CASSLSQGVEQYF. The CDR3 nucleotides are TGTGCCAGCAGTTTGAGCCAGGGTGTCGAGCAGTACTTC.

This clonotype was detected ten times or more. V gene TRBV15 combines with J gene TRBJ1-5; D remains ambiguous. The CDR3 runs 12 residues. The ends were cut back, 1 base at V and 7 bases at J, with 5 bases in the middle. Germline values: CDR1 LNHNV, CDR2 YYDKDF (reference sequence). The CDR3 protein is CATSRVGQPQHF. The CDR3 DNA sequence: TGTGCCACCAGCAGAGTAGGCCAGCCCCAGCATTTT. The entire variable domain, with the rest obtained from reference TRBV15 and TRBJ1-5, is as follows: DAMVIQNPRYQVTQFGKPVTLSCSQTLNHNVMYWYQQKSSQAPKLLFHYYDKDFNNEADTPDNFQSRRPNTSFCFLDIRSPGLGDTAMYLCATSRVGQPQHFGDGTRLSIL.